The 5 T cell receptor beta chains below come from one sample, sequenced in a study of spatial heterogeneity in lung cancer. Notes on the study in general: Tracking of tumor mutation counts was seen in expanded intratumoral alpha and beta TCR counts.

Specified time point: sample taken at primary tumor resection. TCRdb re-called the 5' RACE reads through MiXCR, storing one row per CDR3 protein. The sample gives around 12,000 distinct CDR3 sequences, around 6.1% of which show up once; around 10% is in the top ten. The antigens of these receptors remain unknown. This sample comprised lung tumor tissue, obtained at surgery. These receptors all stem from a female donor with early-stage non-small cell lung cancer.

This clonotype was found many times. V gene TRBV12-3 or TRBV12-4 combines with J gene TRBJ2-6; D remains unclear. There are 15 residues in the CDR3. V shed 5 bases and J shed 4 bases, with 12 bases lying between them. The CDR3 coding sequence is TGTGCCAGCAGTCCTACGGGCGGCGGGGCCAACGTCCTGACTTTC. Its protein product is CASSPTGGGANVLTF.

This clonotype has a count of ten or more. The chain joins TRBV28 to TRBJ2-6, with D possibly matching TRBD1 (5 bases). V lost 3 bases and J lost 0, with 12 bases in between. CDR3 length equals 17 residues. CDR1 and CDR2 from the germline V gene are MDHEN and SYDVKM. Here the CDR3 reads CASSLWGPSSGANVLTF. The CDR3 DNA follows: TGTGCCAGCAGTTTGTGGGGCCCCTCCTCTGGGGCCAACGTCCTGACTTTC. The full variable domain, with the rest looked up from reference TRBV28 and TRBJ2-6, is DVKVTQSSRYLVKRTGEKVFLECVQDMDHENMFWYRQDPGLGLRLIYFSYDVKMKEKGDIPEGYSVSREKKERFSLILESASTNQTSMYLCASSLWGPSSGANVLTFGAGSRLTVL.

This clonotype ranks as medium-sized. The CDR3 bases are TGCGCCAGCAGCTTGGGGGAAGTGGTAGATACGCAGTATTTT. Its translation is CASSLGEVVDTQYF. The chain recombines TRBV5-1 with TRBJ2-3; no clear D. Germline V CDR1 and CDR2: SGHRS, YFSETQ. The CDR3 is 14 amino acids. The ends were cut back, 0 bases at V and 5 bases at J, with 10 bases in the middle.

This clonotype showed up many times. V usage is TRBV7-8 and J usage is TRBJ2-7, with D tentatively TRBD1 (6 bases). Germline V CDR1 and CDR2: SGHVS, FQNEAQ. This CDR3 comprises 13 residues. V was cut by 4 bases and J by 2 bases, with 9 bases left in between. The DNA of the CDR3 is TGTGCCAGCAGCTGGGGACAAGCCTACGAGCAGTACTTC. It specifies CASSWGQAYEQYF.

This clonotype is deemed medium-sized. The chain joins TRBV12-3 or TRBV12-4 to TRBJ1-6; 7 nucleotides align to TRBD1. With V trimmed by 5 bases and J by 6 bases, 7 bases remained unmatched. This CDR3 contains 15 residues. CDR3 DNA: TGTGCCAGCAGTCAAAGGGACAGCCGTAATTCACCCCTCCACTTT. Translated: CASSQRDSRNSPLHF.